This T cell receptor (beta chain) was identified during a study of T cells in Graves' hyperthyroidism and ophthalmopathy. At the level of the study: Specimen type is peripheral blood, collected at initial diagnosis prior to any treatment.

RNA transcripts yielded amplified TCR beta CDR3 regions. Researchers ran a first-round RT-PCR on the TCR CDR3 using the HTBI primer set. Each CDR3 protein is one row after TCRdb ran MiXCR on the multiplex PCR reads. Of under 300,000 distinct CDR3 sequences in the sample, roughly 15% are singletons; the top ten hold 7.8%. Aged 18 to 65, the patients had hyperthyroidism that was newly diagnosed and had lasted under 2 months. PBMCs stemmed from 10 ml fresh peripheral blood. This clonotype was detected ten times or more. Its antigen is not known. J gave up 7 bases and V 5 bases, and 9 bases lay outside the gene matches. Per germline, CDR1 MDHEN and CDR2 SYDVKM. The CDR3 consists of 14 residues. The study, taken as a whole, reports: Expanded thyroid clonotypes (above 0.001) were mostly also found in blood.

The clonotype originates from a woman in her twenties or thirties with Graves' hyperthyroidism that later progressed to Graves' ophthalmopathy. V gene TRBV28 combines with J gene TRBJ2-3, with 7 bases aligning to TRBD1. Material for sequencing was blood. The CDR3 DNA reads TGTGCCAGCAGTACGACAGGGAAGAAATATACGCAGTATTTT. Protein sequence: CASSTTGKKYTQYF.